This TCR beta chain comes out of a study of Ad26.COV2.S vaccination and SARS-CoV-2 variants. As for the study in general: Within the COV1001 Ad26.COV2.S trial arm, the donor was enrolled.

This clone was picked up one time. TCRdb's table, derived via immunoSEQ multiplex PCR, lists solely in-frame clones and lacks some. The sample holds fewer than 800,000 clones, about 89% seen once. Described treatment: about 20 received Ad26.COV2.S at low or high dose, single or two shots; roughly 5 received placebo; per-sample allocation not given. Material that was analyzed had been drawn on day 63 after the first vaccine or placebo injection. This CDR3 contains 13 residues. Trimming removed 5 bases at V and 6 bases at J, with 12 bases between. Germline CDR1 MNHEY, CDR2 SVGAGI. This TCR was sampled from a person aged 18-65 years who received the Ad26.COV2.S COVID-19 vaccine or a placebo. This sample comprised peripheral blood, obtained in a trial of Ad26.COV2.S vaccine versus placebo. J is TRBJ2-3 and V is TRBV6-5, with D tentatively TRBD1 (6 bases). The CDR3 protein is CASSNRVADTQYF. The CDR3, as DNA: TGTGCCAGCAGTAACAGGGTAGCGGATACGCAGTATTTT.